This entry lists 22 T cell receptor beta chains sequenced from one sample in a study of T cell changes during pregnancy in multiple sclerosis. TCRdb keeps only in-frame clones here, not all; method: immunoSEQ multiplex PCR. The sample has 10,000 to 13,000 clones; around 89% are singletons. The sequenced sample was CD8+ T cells from peripheral blood mononuclear cells, obtained in the first trimester of pregnancy. All receptors derive from a female donor in good health, enrolled as a control in a pregnancy study.

This chain uses TRBV2 with TRBJ2-3, with 7 bases that match TRBD2. V lost 8 bases to trimming and J lost 11 bases; unmatched junction nucleotides: 13. Germline CDR1 is SNHLY and CDR2 is FYNNEI. The CDR3 contains 13 residues. The CDR3 loop reads CASPILERGMQYF. Written as DNA, the CDR3 is TGTGCCAGCCCAATACTCGAGCGGGGAATGCAGTATTTT.

In this sample, this clone turned up once. The rearrangement links TRBV5-6 to TRBJ1-5; D is undetermined. This CDR3 has 14 residues. The ends were cut back, 2 bases at V and 1 base at J, with 7 bases in the middle. Germline V gives CDR1 SGHDT, CDR2 YYEEEE. CDR3 sequence reads: CASSLPGSNQPQHF. CDR3 bases: TGTGCCAGCAGCTTACCGGGAAGCAATCAGCCCCAGCATTTT.

The rearrangement joins TRBV29-1 to TRBJ1-3; 7 bases agree with TRBD1. After removal of 2 bases from V and 4 bases from J, the junction contained 5 bases not matched to a gene. The CDR3 loop spans 14 amino acids. Germline CDR1 and CDR2: SQVTM and ANQGSEA. CDR3 region: CSVEKGGSGNTIYF. The CDR3 coding sequence is TGCAGCGTTGAAAAAGGGGGCTCCGGAAACACCATATATTTT.

The V call is TRBV9, the J call TRBJ2-7, with unresolved D. The CDR3 has 16 amino acids. In germline, CDR1 is SGDLS, CDR2 YYNGEE. V lost 3 bases to trimming and J lost 5 bases, with 21 bases between them. The CDR3 here is CASSEAAFAERNEQYF. The DNA of the CDR3 is TGTGCCAGCAGCGAGGCAGCGTTTGCGGAGAGAAACGAGCAGTACTTC. Complete variable domain (other parts from reference TRBV9 and TRBJ2-7): DSGVTQTPKHLITATGQRVTLRCSPRSGDLSVYWYQQSLDQGLQFLIQYYNGEERAKGNILERFSAQQFPDLHSELNLSSLELGDSALYFCASSEAAFAERNEQYFGPGTRLTVT.

This clone was detected once. This chain uses TRBV6-5 with TRBJ2-1, with a possible D match to TRBD2 (5 bases). The CDR3 is 15 residues long. Looked up from germline, CDR1 is MNHEY and CDR2 is SVGAGI. Trimming took off 0 bases at V and 4 bases at J, with 10 bases between the two ends. DNA for the CDR3: TGTGCCAGCAGTTACTCTAGCGAACTATACAATGAGCAGTTCTTC. Amino acids: CASSYSSELYNEQFF.

The chain carries TRBV5-1 and TRBJ2-1; 9 bases are a match to TRBD2. The CDR3 is made up of 15 amino acids. Germline trimming cut 6 bases from V and 4 bases from J; bases unmatched to any gene: 8. Germline assignment: CDR1 SGHRS and CDR2 YFSETQ. CDR3: CASIPGGGEYNEQFF. As DNA, the CDR3 is TGCGCCAGCATCCCGGGCGGGGGGGAGTACAATGAGCAGTTCTTC.

In this sample, this clone turned up once. The rearrangement uses TRBV4-3 and TRBJ2-1, with 7 bases matching TRBD2. V dropped 0 bases and J dropped 4; count of bases not matched to a gene: 3. CDR1 is LGHNA, CDR2 YSLEER, per germline. The CDR3 runs 15 residues. DNA of the CDR3: TGCGCCAGCAGCCAAGACAGCGGGGCTTACAATGAGCAGTTCTTC. This encodes CASSQDSGAYNEQFF.

The chain combines TRBV4-3 with TRBJ2-7; D is unclear. The CDR3 is 14 amino acids. V lost 10 bases, J lost 4 bases, and 20 bases lay in between. The germline gives CDR1 LGHNA, CDR2 YSLEER. For the CDR3, the DNA is TGCGCCATCCCGACCCCGCAATCTAGGTACGAGCAGTACTTC. Its translation: CAIPTPQSRYEQYF.

The J gene is TRBJ2-5, the V gene TRBV7-9; 8 nucleotides match TRBD1. The CDR3 runs to 13 residues. Trimming took 5 bases from V and 4 from J; bases not matched to a gene: 3. The germline V gene has CDR1 SEHNR and CDR2 FQNEAQ (reference sequence). The CDR3 loop reads CASSLTGVETQYF. CDR3 nucleotide sequence: TGTGCCAGCAGCCTGACAGGGGTAGAGACCCAGTACTTC.

The rearrangement uses TRBV5-6 and TRBJ1-6; maybe TRBD1 (5 bases). Germline lookup yields CDR1 SGHDT and CDR2 YYEEEE. The CDR3 has 13 amino acids. Trimming cost V 5 bases and J 7 bases, with 10 bases left between them. CDR3 in DNA: TGTGCCAGCAGTCGTCCAGGGAATTCACCCCTCCACTTT. It encodes CASSRPGNSPLHF.

The CDR3 here is CSAGGDISSYEQYF. CDR3 coding DNA: TGCAGCGCCGGGGGGGATATTAGCTCCTACGAGCAGTACTTC. The gene calls are TRBV29-1 and TRBJ2-7; TRBD2 aligns across 8 bases. V lost 7 bases, J lost 0 bases, and 8 bases stayed unmatched. Germline V CDR1 and CDR2: SQVTM, ANQGSEA. The CDR3 totals 14 residues.

The J gene is TRBJ2-2, the V gene TRBV19; tentative D call: TRBD2 (6 bases). The germline V gene encodes CDR1 LNHDA and CDR2 SQIVND (reference sequence). Trimming pared 2 bases from V and 5 bases from J, leaving 12 bases between. The CDR3 consists of 15 residues. CDR3 region: CASSIRLATTGELFF. The CDR3 DNA reads as TGTGCCAGTAGTATAAGGCTAGCGACAACCGGGGAGCTGTTTTTT. The variable domain in full, with the rest retrieved from reference TRBV19 and TRBJ2-2, is DGGITQSPKYLFRKEGQNVTLSCEQNLNHDAMYWYRQDPGQGLRLIYYSQIVNDFQKGDIAEGYSVSREKKESFPLTVTSAQKNPTAFYLCASSIRLATTGELFFGEGSRLTVL.

This clone was recorded a few times. The genes are TRBV4-1 and TRBJ2-7, with TRBD2 matching over 10 bases. The CDR3 extends over 15 amino acids. Germline CDR1 MGHRA, CDR2 YSYEKL. V shed 0 bases, J shed 4 bases, and the junction held 3 bases outside the gene matches. CDR3 loop: CASSQDSGGAYEQYF. The CDR3, as DNA: TGCGCCAGCAGCCAAGACAGCGGGGGGGCTTACGAGCAGTACTTC.

This rearrangement joins TRBV4-3 to TRBJ2-1, with D unresolved. Germline assignment: CDR1 LGHNA and CDR2 YSLEER. The V end lost 0 bases, the J end lost 7 bases, and 16 bases lay between the germline ends. The length of the CDR3 is 16 residues. This CDR3 is CASSQEGLGLGNEQFF. The CDR3 nucleotides are TGCGCCAGCAGCCAAGAGGGCCTTGGGCTGGGTAATGAGCAGTTCTTC.

CDR3 coding DNA: TGTGCCTGGAGTCTGCCACAGGGGAACACTGAAGCTTTCTTT. As protein: CAWSLPQGNTEAFF. V is TRBV30 and J is TRBJ1-1, with D perhaps matching TRBD1 (6 bases). Per germline, CDR1 GTSNPN and CDR2 SVGIG (reference sequence). The CDR3 has 14 residues. V lost 2 bases and J lost 1, with 11 bases in between.

This clone was recorded a few times. The J gene is TRBJ1-1, the V gene TRBV30; no clear D gene. The CDR3 has 12 amino acids. Germline assignment: CDR1 GTSNPN and CDR2 SVGIG (reference sequence). V lost 4 bases, J lost 1 base, and 7 bases lay in between. This CDR3 reads CAWIVPNTEAFF. For the CDR3, the DNA is TGTGCCTGGATAGTCCCGAACACTGAAGCTTTCTTT.

The sample holds one count of this clone. The chain is built from TRBV11-2 and TRBJ1-2, with 7 bases identical to TRBD1. The CDR3 contains 16 residues. V shed 5 bases, J shed 3 bases, and the junction held 12 bases outside the gene matches. Germline V gives CDR1 SGHAT, CDR2 FQNNGV. The CDR3 nucleotides read TGTGCCAGCAGCCCTCAGCCGGACAGGAACGACTATGGCTACACCTTC. This gives the protein CASSPQPDRNDYGYTF.

The V call is TRBV13, the J call TRBJ1-3; possible D gene TRBD1, 5 bases. This CDR3 region has 14 residues. CDR1 is PRHDT and CDR2 is FYEKMQ in the germline V gene (reference sequence). The germline V and J ends were trimmed by 5 bases and 8 bases, with 16 bases remaining between them. This chain's CDR3 is CASSPQGTWDTIYF. CDR3 bases: TGTGCCAGCAGCCCGCAGGGAACCTGGGACACCATATATTTT. Looking up the rest from reference TRBV13 and TRBJ1-3 gives the full variable domain: AAGVIQSPRHLIKEKRETATLKCYPIPRHDTVYWYQQGPGQDPQFLISFYEKMQSDKGSIPDRFSAQQFSDYHSELNMSSLELGDSALYFCASSPQGTWDTIYFGEGSWLTVV.

The V and J genes are TRBV30 and TRBJ1-2, with 8 bases identical to TRBD1. The germline V gene has CDR1 GTSNPN and CDR2 SVGIG (reference sequence). V was pared by 2 bases and J by 6 bases, with 5 bases of the junction left unmatched. CDR3 length: 13 amino acids. CDR3 sequence: CAWSFDRGHGYTF. In DNA, the CDR3 is TGTGCCTGGAGTTTCGACAGGGGACATGGCTACACCTTC.

This clone came up a few times. The chain is built from TRBV6-4 and TRBJ2-3; 14 nucleotides agree with TRBD2. The CDR3 is made up of 14 amino acids. V dropped 4 bases and J dropped 6; count of bases not matched to a gene: 0. Germline V gives CDR1 MRHNA, CDR2 SNTAGT. CDR3 protein: CASSGTSGGDTQYF. The CDR3 DNA follows: TGTGCCAGCAGTGGGACTAGCGGGGGGGATACGCAGTATTTT.

This clone occurred once. The chain uses TRBV30 and TRBJ1-1; no clear D gene. CDR1 and CDR2 (germline): GTSNPN, SVGIG (reference sequence). The CDR3 has 12 amino acids. V lost 5 bases and J 1 base, leaving 8 bases between the germline ends. CDR3 bases: TGTGCCTGGGATTACGGGAACACTGAAGCTTTCTTT. Translated: CAWDYGNTEAFF.

The chain links TRBV23-1 to TRBJ1-2, with D possibly matching TRBD1 (5 bases). TRBV23-1 is recorded as an ORF, its role being uncertain. The V gene lost 0 bases and the J gene lost 6 bases, with 14 bases spanning the gap. The CDR3 extends over 15 amino acids. CDR3 amino acids: CASSQSPREANGYTF. DNA for the CDR3: TGCGCCAGCAGTCAATCTCCCAGGGAGGCGAATGGCTACACCTTC.